A selection of T cell receptor beta chains follows, all from one sample in a study of cytomegalovirus exposure and HLA in healthy donors. Here immunoSEQ multiplex PCR was the method, and the copy in TCRdb shows in-frame clones only, minus some. Of 100,000 to 150,000 clones in the sample, about two thirds are singletons; the top ten hold less than 4.5%. Sequencing was done on a sample of PBMCs. These receptors all stem from a man in his fifties or sixties in good health and CMV-seropositive. CDR3s include the opening cysteine and the closing phenylalanine or tryptophan. The D gene is left open where the match is weak. The size field is filled for only some rows; it gives once, few, many or a size class.

v_call,j_call,d_call,clone_size,cdr3_aa,cdr3_nt
TRBV5-6,TRBJ2-1,TRBD1,-,CASSFRQGSNEQFF,TGTGCCAGCAGCTTTAGACAGGGAAGTAATGAGCAGTTCTTC
TRBV6-1,TRBJ2-7,TRBD2,-,CASSPRLAGGDEQYF,TGTGCCAGCAGTCCCCGACTAGCGGGAGGTGACGAGCAGTACTTC
TRBV6-1,TRBJ2-2,TRBD2,-,CASSLAANTGELFF,TGTGCCAGCTCACTAGCGGCGAACACCGGGGAGCTGTTTTTT
TRBV6-4,TRBJ1-1,TRBD1,-,CASRLTGSPEAFF,TGTGCCAGCAGACTGACAGGGTCCCCTGAAGCTTTCTTT
TRBV7-9,TRBJ2-7,-,-,CAIDIPTSYEQYF,TGTGCCATCGACATACCAACCTCCTACGAGCAGTACTTC
TRBV15,TRBJ2-1,TRBD1,-,CATSREGQGMDEQFF,TGTGCCACCAGCAGAGAGGGACAGGGTATGGATGAGCAGTTCTTC
TRBV27,TRBJ2-1,-,-,CASSFLRGAIPYLGNEQFF,TGTGCCAGCAGTTTTCTTCGGGGGGCGATACCCTACCTGGGAAATGAGCAGTTCTTC
TRBV6-5,TRBJ1-3,-,-,CASSYGRGGNTIYF,TGTGCCAGCAGTTACGGCAGGGGAGGAAACACCATATATTTT
TRBV5-1,TRBJ1-3,-,-,CASSYGQIGNTIYF,TGCGCCAGCAGCTACGGACAGATTGGAAACACCATATATTTT
TRBV9,TRBJ1-4,-,many,CASSVEVGAGYEKLFF,TGTGCCAGCAGCGTAGAGGTAGGGGCTGGCTATGAAAAACTGTTTTTT
TRBV7-8,TRBJ2-5,TRBD1,-,CASSPGTAFQETQYF,TGTGCCAGCAGCCCCGGGACAGCATTCCAAGAGACCCAGTACTTC
TRBV18,TRBJ1-2,TRBD1,once,CASSPGRDSYGYTF,TGTGCCAGCTCACCAGGCAGGGACAGCTATGGCTACACCTTC
TRBV6-6,TRBJ1-5,-,-,CASHRDSNQPQHF,TGTGCCAGCCACAGGGATAGCAATCAGCCCCAGCATTTT
TRBV6-5,TRBJ1-1,-,few,CASSKGGVGTEAFF,TGTGCCAGCAGTAAGGGGGGGGTAGGTACTGAAGCTTTCTTT
TRBV28,TRBJ2-3,TRBD1,-,CASSSDRGTDTQYF,TGTGCCAGCAGTTCGGACAGGGGGACAGATACGCAGTATTTT
TRBV29-1,TRBJ2-3,TRBD1,-,CSVGKRTQGQGKGWSTTDTQYF,TGCAGCGTCGGGAAGCGGACTCAAGGACAGGGGAAGGGTTGGTCTACCACAGATACGCAGTATTTT
TRBV5-1,TRBJ1-1,-,-,CASSWSSGGRNTEAFF,TGCGCCAGCAGCTGGTCCAGCGGGGGGCGGAACACTGAAGCTTTCTTT
TRBV7-9,TRBJ2-1,-,-,CASSSLLAGSRYNEQFF,TGTGCCAGCAGCTCCCTACTAGCAGGGTCCCGATACAATGAGCAGTTCTTC
TRBV9,TRBJ2-7,TRBD1,-,CASSLGTGGLEQYF,TGTGCCAGCAGCCTCGGGACAGGGGGCCTCGAGCAGTACTTC
TRBV6-5,TRBJ1-1,TRBD1,-,CASRDRVAPNTEAFF,TGTGCCAGCAGAGACAGGGTAGCGCCGAACACTGAAGCTTTCTTT
TRBV5-6,TRBJ1-5,-,few,CASSLTWTDNQPQPF,TGTGCCAGCAGCTTAACCTGGACAGATAATCAGCCCCAGCCTTTT
TRBV27,TRBJ1-2,-,few,CASSPRGTAYGYTF,TGTGCCAGCAGTCCCCGGGGGACCGCGTATGGCTACACCTTC
TRBV4-1,TRBJ2-3,TRBD2,-,CASSPSGASTDTQYF,TGCGCCAGCAGCCCGAGCGGGGCTAGTACAGATACGCAGTATTTT
TRBV14,TRBJ2-1,TRBD1,once,CASSQDRDRGAYNEQFF,TGTGCCAGCAGCCAAGATCGGGACAGGGGCGCCTACAATGAGCAGTTCTTC
TRBV29-1,TRBJ2-1,TRBD2,-,CSVDRGVAGGIYNEQFF,TGCAGCGTTGACCGCGGGGTGGCGGGAGGCATCTACAATGAGCAGTTCTTC
TRBV2,TRBJ1-1,-,few,CASNKIVNTEAFF,TGTGCCAGCAACAAGATTGTGAACACTGAAGCTTTCTTT
TRBV7-9,TRBJ2-5,TRBD1,few,CASSSGTGGWETQYF,TGTGCCAGCAGCTCCGGGACAGGGGGCTGGGAGACCCAGTACTTC
TRBV5-1,TRBJ1-1,-,-,CASSLSVGGVVTEAFF,TGCGCCAGCAGCTTGAGTGTAGGGGGGGTAGTGACTGAAGCTTTCTTT
TRBV11-2,TRBJ1-5,-,-,CASSLEPGGGQPQHF,TGTGCCAGCAGCTTAGAACCGGGTGGAGGTCAGCCCCAGCATTTT
TRBV7-9,TRBJ2-5,TRBD1,-,CASSPADRGLWAQYF,TGTGCCAGCAGCCCTGCGGACAGGGGACTGTGGGCCCAGTACTTC
TRBV9,TRBJ2-1,TRBD1,few,CASSVAGTGGYNEQFF,TGTGCCAGCAGCGTAGCCGGGACAGGGGGCTATAATGAGCAGTTCTTC
TRBV27,TRBJ2-1,TRBD2,once,CASRTTSGDEQFF,TGTGCCAGCAGAACAACTAGCGGCGATGAGCAGTTCTTC
TRBV9,TRBJ2-1,TRBD2,-,CASSVGVAGENEQFF,TGTGCCAGCAGCGTAGGAGTAGCGGGAGAAAATGAGCAGTTCTTC
TRBV5-8,TRBJ2-3,TRBD2,-,CASSLRLASTDTQYF,TGTGCCAGCAGCTTACGACTAGCTAGCACAGATACGCAGTATTTT
TRBV6-1,TRBJ2-7,TRBD2,-,CASSEGTSVYEQYF,TGTGCCAGCAGTGAAGGGACTAGCGTTTACGAGCAGTACTTC
TRBV6-5,TRBJ1-1,TRBD1,-,CASRGTGNTEAFF,TGTGCCAGCAGGGGGACAGGGAACACTGAAGCTTTCTTT
TRBV5-1,TRBJ1-2,TRBD1,-,CASSSTGQGRNYGYTF,TGCGCCAGCAGCTCGACCGGACAGGGGCGAAACTATGGCTACACCTTC
TRBV5-1,TRBJ1-6,-,-,CASSPETGVGSPLHF,TGCGCCAGCAGCCCAGAGACAGGAGTCGGTTCACCCCTCCACTTT
TRBV6-5,TRBJ1-4,TRBD1,-,CASSQTGTGDEKLFF,TGTGCCAGCAGTCAGACCGGGACAGGGGACGAAAAACTGTTTTTT
TRBV5-1,TRBJ1-1,-,-,CASSLQTDTEAFF,TGCGCCAGCAGCTTGCAAACAGACACTGAAGCTTTCTTT
TRBV7-9,TRBJ2-1,TRBD2,-,CASSSMGLAGRYEQFF,TGTGCCAGCAGTTCCATGGGACTAGCGGGACGTTATGAGCAGTTCTTC
TRBV15,TRBJ1-2,TRBD1,-,CATSAQDRDYGYTF,TGTGCCACCAGCGCTCAGGACAGGGACTATGGCTACACCTTC